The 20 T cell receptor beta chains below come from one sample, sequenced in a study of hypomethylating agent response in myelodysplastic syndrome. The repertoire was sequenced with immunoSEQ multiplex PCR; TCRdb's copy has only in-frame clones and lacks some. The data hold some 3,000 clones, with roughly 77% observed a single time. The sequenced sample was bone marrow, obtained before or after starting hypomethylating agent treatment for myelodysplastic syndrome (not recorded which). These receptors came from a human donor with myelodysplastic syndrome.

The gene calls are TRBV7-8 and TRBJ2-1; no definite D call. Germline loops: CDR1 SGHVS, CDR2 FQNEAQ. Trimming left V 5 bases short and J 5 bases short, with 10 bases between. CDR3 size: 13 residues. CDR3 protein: CASSVGWDNEQFF. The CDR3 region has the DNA TGTGCCAGCAGCGTCGGATGGGACAATGAGCAGTTCTTC. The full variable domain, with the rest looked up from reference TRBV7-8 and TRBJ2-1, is GAGVSQSPRYKVAKRGQDVALRCDPISGHVSLFWYQQALGQGPEFLTYFQNEAQLDKSGLPSDRFFAERPEGSVSTLKIQRTQQEDSAVYLCASSVGWDNEQFFGPGTRLTVL.

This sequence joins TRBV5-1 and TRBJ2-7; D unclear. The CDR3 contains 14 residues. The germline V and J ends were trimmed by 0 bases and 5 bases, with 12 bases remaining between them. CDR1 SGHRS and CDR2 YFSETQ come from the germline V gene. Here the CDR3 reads CASSLALSLDEQYF. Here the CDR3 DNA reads TGCGCCAGCAGCTTGGCCTTAAGTTTGGACGAGCAGTACTTC.

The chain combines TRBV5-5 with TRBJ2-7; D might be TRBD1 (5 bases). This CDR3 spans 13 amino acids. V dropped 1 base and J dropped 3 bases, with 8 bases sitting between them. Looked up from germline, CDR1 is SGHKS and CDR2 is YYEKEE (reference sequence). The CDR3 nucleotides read TGTGCCAGCAGCTTGCCAGGGCACTACGAGCAGTACTTC. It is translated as CASSLPGHYEQYF.

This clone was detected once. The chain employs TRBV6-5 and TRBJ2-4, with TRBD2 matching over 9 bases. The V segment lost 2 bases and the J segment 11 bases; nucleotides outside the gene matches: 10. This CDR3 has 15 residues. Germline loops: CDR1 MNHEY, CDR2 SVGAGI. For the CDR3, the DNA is TGTGCCAGCAGTTACCTGACAGCGGGGGGTTTTTTTCAGTACTTC. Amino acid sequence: CASSYLTAGGFFQYF.

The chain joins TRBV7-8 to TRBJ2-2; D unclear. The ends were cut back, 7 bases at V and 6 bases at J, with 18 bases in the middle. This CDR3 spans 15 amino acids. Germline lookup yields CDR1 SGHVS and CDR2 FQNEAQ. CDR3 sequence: CASKKPDPLSGELFF. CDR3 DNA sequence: TGTGCCAGCAAAAAGCCCGACCCCTTGTCCGGGGAGCTGTTTTTT.

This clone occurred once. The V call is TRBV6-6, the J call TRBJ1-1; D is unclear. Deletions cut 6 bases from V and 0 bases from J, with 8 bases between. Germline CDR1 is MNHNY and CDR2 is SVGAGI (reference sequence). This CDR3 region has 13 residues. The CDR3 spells CASSPNLNTEAFF. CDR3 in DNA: TGTGCCAGCAGCCCCAACCTGAACACTGAAGCTTTCTTT.

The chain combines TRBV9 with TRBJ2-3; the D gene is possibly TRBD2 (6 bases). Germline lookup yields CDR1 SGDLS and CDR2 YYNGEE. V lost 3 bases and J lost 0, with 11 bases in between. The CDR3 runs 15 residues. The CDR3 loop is CASSAGETSTDTQYF. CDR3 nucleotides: TGTGCCAGCAGCGCGGGGGAAACTAGCACAGATACGCAGTATTTT.

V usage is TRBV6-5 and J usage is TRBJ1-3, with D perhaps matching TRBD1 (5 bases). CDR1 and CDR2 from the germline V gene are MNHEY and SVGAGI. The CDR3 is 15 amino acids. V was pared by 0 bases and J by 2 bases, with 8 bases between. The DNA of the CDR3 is TGTGCCAGCAGTTACTCCCCGGGGGCTGGAAACACCATATATTTT. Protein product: CASSYSPGAGNTIYF.

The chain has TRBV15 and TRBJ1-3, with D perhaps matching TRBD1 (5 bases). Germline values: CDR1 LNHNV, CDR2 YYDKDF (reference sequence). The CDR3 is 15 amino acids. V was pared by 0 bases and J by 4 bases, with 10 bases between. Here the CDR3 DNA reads TGTGCCACCAGCAGAGATGGCAGGGCGGGAAACACCATATATTTT. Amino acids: CATSRDGRAGNTIYF.

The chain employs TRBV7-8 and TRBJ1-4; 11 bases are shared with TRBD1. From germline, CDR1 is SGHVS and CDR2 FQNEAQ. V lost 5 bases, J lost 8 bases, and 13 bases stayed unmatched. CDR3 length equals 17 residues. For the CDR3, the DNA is TGTGCCAGCAGCCCTCTTTCCGGACAGGGGGCAGGGGAAAAACTGTTTTTT. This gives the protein CASSPLSGQGAGEKLFF.

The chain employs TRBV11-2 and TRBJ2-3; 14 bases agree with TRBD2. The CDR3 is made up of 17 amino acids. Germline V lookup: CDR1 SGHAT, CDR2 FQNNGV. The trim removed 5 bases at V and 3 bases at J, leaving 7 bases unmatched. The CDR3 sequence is CASSGRLAGGPTDTQYF. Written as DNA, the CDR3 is TGTGCCAGCAGCGGCAGACTAGCGGGGGGGCCGACAGATACGCAGTATTTT.

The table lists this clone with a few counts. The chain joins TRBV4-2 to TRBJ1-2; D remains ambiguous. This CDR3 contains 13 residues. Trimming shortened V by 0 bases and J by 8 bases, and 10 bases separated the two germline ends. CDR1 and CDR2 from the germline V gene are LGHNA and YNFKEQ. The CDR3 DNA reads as TGTGCCAGCAGCCAAGATGGCACGCGAGGCTACACCTTC. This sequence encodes CASSQDGTRGYTF.

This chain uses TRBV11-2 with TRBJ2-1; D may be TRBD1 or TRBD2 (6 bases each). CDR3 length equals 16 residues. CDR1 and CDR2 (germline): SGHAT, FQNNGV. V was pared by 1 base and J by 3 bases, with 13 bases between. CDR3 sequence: CASSLVGGPLYNEQFF. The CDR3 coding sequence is TGTGCCAGCAGCTTAGTCGGGGGCCCCCTCTACAATGAGCAGTTCTTC.

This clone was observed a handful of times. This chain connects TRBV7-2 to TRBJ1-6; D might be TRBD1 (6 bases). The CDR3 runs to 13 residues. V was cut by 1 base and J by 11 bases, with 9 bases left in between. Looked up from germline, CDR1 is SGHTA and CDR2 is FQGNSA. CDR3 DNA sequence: TGTGCCAGCAGCTTAGTAGGGACACCACCCCTCCACTTT. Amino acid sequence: CASSLVGTPPLHF.

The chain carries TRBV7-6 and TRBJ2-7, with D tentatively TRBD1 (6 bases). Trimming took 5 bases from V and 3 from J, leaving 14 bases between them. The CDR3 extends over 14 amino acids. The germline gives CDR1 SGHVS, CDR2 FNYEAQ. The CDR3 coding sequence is TGTGCCAGCAGCCTCAGGGGCGCGGACTACGAGCAGTACTTC. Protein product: CASSLRGADYEQYF.

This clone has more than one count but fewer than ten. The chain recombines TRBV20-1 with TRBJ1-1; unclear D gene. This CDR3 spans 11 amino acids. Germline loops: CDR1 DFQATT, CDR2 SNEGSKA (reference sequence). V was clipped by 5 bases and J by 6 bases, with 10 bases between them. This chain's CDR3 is CSAPRTAEAFF. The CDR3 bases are TGCAGTGCTCCTCGGACGGCTGAAGCTTTCTTT.

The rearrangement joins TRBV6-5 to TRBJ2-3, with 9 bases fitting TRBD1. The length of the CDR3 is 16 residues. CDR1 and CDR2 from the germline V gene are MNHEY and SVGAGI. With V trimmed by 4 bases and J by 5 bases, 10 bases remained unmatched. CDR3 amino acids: CASSFDPRDREDTQYF. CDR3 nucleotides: TGTGCCAGCAGTTTTGATCCCCGGGACAGGGAAGATACGCAGTATTTT.

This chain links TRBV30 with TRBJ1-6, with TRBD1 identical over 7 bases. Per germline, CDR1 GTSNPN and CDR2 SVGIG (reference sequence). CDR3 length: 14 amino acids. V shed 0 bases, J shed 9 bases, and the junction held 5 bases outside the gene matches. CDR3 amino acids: CAWSVLQGGSPLHF. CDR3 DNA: TGTGCCTGGAGTGTACTTCAGGGGGGTTCACCCCTCCACTTT.

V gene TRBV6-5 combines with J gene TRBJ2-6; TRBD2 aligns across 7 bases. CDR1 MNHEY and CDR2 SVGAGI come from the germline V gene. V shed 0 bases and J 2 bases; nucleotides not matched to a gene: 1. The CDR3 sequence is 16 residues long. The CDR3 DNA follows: TGTGCCAGCAGTTACTCTGGGGGGGCTGGGGCCAACGTCCTGACTTTC. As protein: CASSYSGGAGANVLTF.

This CDR3 is CASSFWGPGGKLFF. The CDR3 DNA sequence: TGTGCCAGCAGTTTTTGGGGGCCCGGCGGAAAACTGTTTTTT. The V gene is TRBV27, the J gene TRBJ1-4; D is possibly TRBD1 (6 bases). From germline, CDR1 is MNHEY and CDR2 SMNVEV (reference sequence). V dropped 3 bases and J dropped 10 bases, with 15 bases sitting between them. The CDR3 consists of 14 residues. Full variable domain (rest looked up from reference TRBV27 and TRBJ1-4): EAQVTQNPRYLITVTGKKLTVTCSQNMNHEYMSWYRQDPGLGLRQIYYSMNVEVTDKGDVPEGYKVSRKEKRNFPLILESPSPNQTSLYFCASSFWGPGGKLFFGSGTQLSVL.